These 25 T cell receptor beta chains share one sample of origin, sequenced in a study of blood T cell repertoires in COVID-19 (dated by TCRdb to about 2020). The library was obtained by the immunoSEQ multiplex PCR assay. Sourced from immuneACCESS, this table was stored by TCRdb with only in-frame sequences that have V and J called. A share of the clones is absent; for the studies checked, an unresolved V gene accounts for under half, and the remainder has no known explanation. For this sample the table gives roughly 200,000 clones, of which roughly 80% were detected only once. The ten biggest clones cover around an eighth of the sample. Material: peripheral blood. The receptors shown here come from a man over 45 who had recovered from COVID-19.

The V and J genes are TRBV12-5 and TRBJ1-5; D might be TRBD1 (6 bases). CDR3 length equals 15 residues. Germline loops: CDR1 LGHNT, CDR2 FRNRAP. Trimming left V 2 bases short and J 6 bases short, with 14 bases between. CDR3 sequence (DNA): TGTGCTAGTGGTTTGAGTTCAGGGGATAGTCAGCCCCAGCATTTT. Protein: CASGLSSGDSQPQHF. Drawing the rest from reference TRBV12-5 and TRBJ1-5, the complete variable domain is DARVTQTPRHKVTEMGQEVTMRCQPILGHNTVFWYRQTMMQGLELLAYFRNRAPLDDSGMPKDRFSAEMPDATLATLKIQPSEPRDSAVYFCASGLSSGDSQPQHFGDGTRLSIL.

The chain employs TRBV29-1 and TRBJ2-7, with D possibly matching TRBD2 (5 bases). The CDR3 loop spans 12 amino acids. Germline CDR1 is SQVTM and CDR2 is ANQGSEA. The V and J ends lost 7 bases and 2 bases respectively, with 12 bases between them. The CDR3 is CSAGPGTYEQYF. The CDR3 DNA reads TGCAGCGCAGGACCGGGGACCTACGAGCAGTACTTC.

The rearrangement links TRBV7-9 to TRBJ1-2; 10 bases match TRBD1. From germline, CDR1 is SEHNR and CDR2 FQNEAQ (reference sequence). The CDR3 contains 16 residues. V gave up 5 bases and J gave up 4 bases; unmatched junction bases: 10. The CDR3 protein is CASSPSPGQGTYGYTF. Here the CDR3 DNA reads TGTGCCAGCAGCCCCAGTCCGGGACAGGGGACCTATGGCTACACCTTC.

The CDR3 region is CSVQRTSEQYF. The CDR3 nucleotides are TGCAGTGTCCAGAGGACTTCCGAGCAGTACTTC. V and J are TRBV20-1 and TRBJ2-7; maybe TRBD2 (5 bases). CDR1 DFQATT and CDR2 SNEGSKA come from the germline V gene (reference sequence). This CDR3 has 11 amino acids. Trimming removed 7 bases at V and 6 bases at J, with 13 bases between.

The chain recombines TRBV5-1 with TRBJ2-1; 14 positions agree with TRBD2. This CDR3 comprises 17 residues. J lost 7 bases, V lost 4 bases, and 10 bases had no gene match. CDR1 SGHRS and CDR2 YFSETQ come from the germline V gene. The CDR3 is CASSTGTSGSKGNEQFF. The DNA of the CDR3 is TGCGCCAGCAGCACCGGGACTAGCGGGAGTAAGGGGAATGAGCAGTTCTTC.

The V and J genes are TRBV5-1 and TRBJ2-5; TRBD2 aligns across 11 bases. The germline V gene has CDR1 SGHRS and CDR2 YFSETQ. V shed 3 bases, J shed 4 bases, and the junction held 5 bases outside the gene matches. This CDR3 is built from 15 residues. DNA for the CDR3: TGCGCCAGCAGCTCCACGACTAGCGGGATAGAGACCCAGTACTTC. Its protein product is CASSSTTSGIETQYF.

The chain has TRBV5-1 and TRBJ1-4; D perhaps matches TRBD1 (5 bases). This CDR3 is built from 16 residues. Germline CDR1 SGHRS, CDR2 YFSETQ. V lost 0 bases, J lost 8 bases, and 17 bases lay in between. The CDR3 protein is CASSLAPTGRSEKLFF. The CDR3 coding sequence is TGCGCCAGCAGCTTGGCCCCTACAGGTAGATCCGAAAAACTGTTTTTT. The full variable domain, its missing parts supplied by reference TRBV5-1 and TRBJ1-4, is KAGVTQTPRYLIKTRGQQVTLSCSPISGHRSVSWYQQTPGQGLQFLFEYFSETQRNKGNFPGRFSGRQFSNSRSEMNVSTLELGDSALYLCASSLAPTGRSEKLFFGSGTQLSVL.

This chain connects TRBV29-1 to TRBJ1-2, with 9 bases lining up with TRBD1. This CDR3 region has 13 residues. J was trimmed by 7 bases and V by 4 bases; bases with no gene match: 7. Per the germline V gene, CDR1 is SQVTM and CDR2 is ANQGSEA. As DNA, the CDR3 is TGCAGCGTTGTGGGACAGGGCAGTAGTGGCTACACCTTC. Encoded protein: CSVVGQGSSGYTF.

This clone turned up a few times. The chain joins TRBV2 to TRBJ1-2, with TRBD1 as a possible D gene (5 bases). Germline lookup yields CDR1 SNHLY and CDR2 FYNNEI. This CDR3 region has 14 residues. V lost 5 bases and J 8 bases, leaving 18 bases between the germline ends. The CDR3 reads CASSQRGDGSGYTF. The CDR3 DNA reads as TGTGCCAGCAGTCAAAGGGGTGACGGATCCGGCTACACCTTC.

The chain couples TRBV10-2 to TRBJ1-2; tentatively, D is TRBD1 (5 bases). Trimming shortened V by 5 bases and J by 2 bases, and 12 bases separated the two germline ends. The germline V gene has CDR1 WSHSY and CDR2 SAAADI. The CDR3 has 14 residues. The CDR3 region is CASSPGGYNYGYTF. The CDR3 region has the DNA TGCGCCAGCAGTCCGGGGGGGTACAACTATGGCTACACCTTC.

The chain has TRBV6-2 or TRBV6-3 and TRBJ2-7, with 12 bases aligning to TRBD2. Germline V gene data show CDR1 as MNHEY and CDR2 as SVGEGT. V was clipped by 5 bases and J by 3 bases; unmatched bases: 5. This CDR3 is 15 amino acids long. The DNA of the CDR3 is TGTGCCAGCAGTACCGGACTAGCGGGGTTCTACGAGCAGTACTTC. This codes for CASSTGLAGFYEQYF.

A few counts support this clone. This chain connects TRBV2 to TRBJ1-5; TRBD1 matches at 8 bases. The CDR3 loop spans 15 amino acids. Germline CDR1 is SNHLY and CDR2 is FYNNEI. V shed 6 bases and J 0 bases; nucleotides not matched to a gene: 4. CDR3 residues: CASRGTGYSNQPQHF. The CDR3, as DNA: TGTGCCAGCAGAGGGACAGGCTATAGCAATCAGCCCCAGCATTTT. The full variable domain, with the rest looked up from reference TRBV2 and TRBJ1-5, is EPEVTQTPSHQVTQMGQEVILRCVPISNHLYFYWYRQILGQKVEFLVSFYNNEISEKSEIFDDQFSVERPDGSNFTLKIRSTKLEDSAMYFCASRGTGYSNQPQHFGDGTRLSIL.

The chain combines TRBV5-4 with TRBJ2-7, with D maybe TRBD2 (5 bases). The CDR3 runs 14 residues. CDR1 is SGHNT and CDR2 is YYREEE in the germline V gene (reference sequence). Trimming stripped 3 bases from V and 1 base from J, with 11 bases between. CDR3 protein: CASSSGGGSYEQYF. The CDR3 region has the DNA TGTGCCAGCAGCTCTGGAGGCGGTTCCTACGAGCAGTACTTC.

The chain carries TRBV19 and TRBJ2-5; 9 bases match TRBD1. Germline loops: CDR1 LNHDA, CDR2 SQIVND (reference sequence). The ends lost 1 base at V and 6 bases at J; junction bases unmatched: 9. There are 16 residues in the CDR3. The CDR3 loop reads CASSIGGQGLLQTQYF. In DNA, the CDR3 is TGTGCCAGTAGTATAGGCGGACAGGGGCTGTTGCAGACCCAGTACTTC.

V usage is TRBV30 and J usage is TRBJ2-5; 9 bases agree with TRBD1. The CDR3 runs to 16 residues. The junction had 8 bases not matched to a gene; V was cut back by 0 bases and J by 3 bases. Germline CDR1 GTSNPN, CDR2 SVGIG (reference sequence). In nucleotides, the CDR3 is TGTGCCTGGAGTGTTCTAAACAGGGGGCTTAAAGAGACCCAGTACTTC. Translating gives CAWSVLNRGLKETQYF. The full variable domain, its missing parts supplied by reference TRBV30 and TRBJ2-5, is SQTIHQWPATLVQPVGSPLSLECTVEGTSNPNLYWYRQAAGRGLQLLFYSVGIGQISSEVPQNLSASRPQDRQFILSSKKLLLSDSGFYLCAWSVLNRGLKETQYFGPGTRLLVL.

The CDR3 DNA reads as TGTGCCAGCAGCTTATCGGGTTCCTACGAGCAGTACTTC. It encodes CASSLSGSYEQYF. V gene TRBV7-7 combines with J gene TRBJ2-7; no definite D call. CDR3 length: 13 amino acids. From germline, CDR1 is SSHAT and CDR2 FNYEAQ (reference sequence). V was shortened by 2 bases and J by 1 base, with 6 bases between the two germline ends.

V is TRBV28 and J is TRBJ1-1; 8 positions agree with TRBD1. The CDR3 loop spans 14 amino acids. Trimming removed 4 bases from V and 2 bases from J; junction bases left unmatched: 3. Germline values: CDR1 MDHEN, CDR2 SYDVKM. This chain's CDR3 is CASSSGQVNTEAFF. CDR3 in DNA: TGTGCCAGCAGTTCGGGACAGGTAAACACTGAAGCTTTCTTT.

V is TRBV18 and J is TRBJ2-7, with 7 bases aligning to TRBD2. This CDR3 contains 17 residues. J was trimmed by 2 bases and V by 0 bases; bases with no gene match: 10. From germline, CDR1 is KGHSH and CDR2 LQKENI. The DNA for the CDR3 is TGTGCCAGCTCACCACCAACGGCGAGCGGGATCGCCTACGAGCAGTACTTC. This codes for CASSPPTASGIAYEQYF. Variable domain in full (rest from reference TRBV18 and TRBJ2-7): NAGVMQNPRHLVRRRGQEARLRCSPMKGHSHVYWYRQLPEEGLKFMVYLQKENIIDESGMPKERFSAEFPKEGPSILRIQQVVRGDSAAYFCASSPPTASGIAYEQYFGPGTRLTVT.

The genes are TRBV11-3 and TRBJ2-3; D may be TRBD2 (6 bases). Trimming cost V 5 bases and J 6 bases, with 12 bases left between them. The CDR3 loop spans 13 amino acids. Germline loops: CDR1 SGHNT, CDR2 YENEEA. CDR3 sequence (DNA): TGTGCCAGCAGCCTCCGGGAGTTGGATACGCAGTATTTT. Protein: CASSLRELDTQYF.

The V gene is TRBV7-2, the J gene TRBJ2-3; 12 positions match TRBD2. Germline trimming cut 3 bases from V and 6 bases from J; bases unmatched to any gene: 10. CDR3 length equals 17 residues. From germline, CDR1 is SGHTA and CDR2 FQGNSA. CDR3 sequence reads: CASSFRLAGGPRDTQYF. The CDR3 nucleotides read TGTGCCAGCAGCTTCCGCCTAGCGGGAGGGCCTCGGGATACGCAGTATTTT.

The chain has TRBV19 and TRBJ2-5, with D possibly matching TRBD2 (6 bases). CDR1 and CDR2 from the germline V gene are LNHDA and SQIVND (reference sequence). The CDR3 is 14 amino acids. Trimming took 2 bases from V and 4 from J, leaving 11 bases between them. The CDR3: CASSIRGGRETQYF. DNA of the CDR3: TGTGCCAGTAGTATACGAGGAGGGCGAGAGACCCAGTACTTC. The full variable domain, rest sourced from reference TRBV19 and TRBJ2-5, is DGGITQSPKYLFRKEGQNVTLSCEQNLNHDAMYWYRQDPGQGLRLIYYSQIVNDFQKGDIAEGYSVSREKKESFPLTVTSAQKNPTAFYLCASSIRGGRETQYFGPGTRLLVL.

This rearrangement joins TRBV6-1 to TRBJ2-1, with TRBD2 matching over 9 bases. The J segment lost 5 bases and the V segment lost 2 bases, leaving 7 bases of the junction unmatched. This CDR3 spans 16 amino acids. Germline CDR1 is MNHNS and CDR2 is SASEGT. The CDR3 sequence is CASSESGTSLHNEQFF. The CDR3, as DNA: TGTGCCAGCAGTGAAAGTGGGACTAGCCTTCACAATGAGCAGTTCTTC.

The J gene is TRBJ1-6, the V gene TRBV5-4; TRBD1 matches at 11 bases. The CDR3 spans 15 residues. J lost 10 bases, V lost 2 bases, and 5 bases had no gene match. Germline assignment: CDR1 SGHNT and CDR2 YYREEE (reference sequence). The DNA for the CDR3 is TGTGCCAGCAGCTTAGGGACAGGGGGGGGCTCACCCCTCCACTTT. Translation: CASSLGTGGGSPLHF. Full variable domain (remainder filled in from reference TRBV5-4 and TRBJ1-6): ETGVTQSPTHLIKTRGQQVTLRCSSQSGHNTVSWYQQALGQGPQFIFQYYREEENGRGNFPPRFSGLQFPNYSSELNVNALELDDSALYLCASSLGTGGGSPLHFGNGTRLTVT.

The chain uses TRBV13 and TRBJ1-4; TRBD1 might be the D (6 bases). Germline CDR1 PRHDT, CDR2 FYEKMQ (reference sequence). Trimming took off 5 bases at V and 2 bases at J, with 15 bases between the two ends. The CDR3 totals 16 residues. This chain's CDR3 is CASSEQGAGTNEKLFF. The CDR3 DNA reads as TGTGCCAGCAGCGAACAGGGCGCTGGGACTAATGAAAAACTGTTTTTT.

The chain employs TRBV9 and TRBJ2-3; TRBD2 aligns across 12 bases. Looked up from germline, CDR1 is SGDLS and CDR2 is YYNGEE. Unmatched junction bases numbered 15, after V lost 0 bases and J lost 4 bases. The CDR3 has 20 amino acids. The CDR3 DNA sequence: TGTGCCAGCAGCGTAGTTGATGGGCTAGCGGGAGGGGTCCTAGCAGATACGCAGTATTTT. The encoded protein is CASSVVDGLAGGVLADTQYF.